This T cell receptor beta chain was obtained from a study of blood T cells in healthy people across ages. Overall study results and limits: Shifts in expanded clonotypes may have been confounded by donor CMV status, which was unknown. Age advanced and TCR beta diversity per million T cells fell, roughly linearly. Long-lived donors exceeded aged donors in naive CD4+ cells and diversity.

The ends were cut back, 0 bases at V and 11 bases at J, with 19 bases in the middle. Germline V gene data show CDR1 as LGHNA and CDR2 as YSLEER. The CDR3 contains 15 residues. Combining a sample-barcoded 5' primer with a J-beta primer mix, a second PCR ran for roughly 7 to 12 cycles. TCRdb called the 5' RACE reads again in MiXCR, with one record for every CDR3 protein. This table holds over 600,000 distinct CDR3 sequences, over 40% found once. Per sample, at least 5.5 micrograms of total RNA were extracted. Details on this clonotype: Its antigen is not known.

The sequence was collected from a man aged 80 or over in good health. The chain carries TRBV4-3 and TRBJ2-5, with D unresolved. Source material: blood. CDR3 sequence: CASSQDKLRNDEQYF. In DNA, the CDR3 is TGCGCCAGCAGCCAAGATAAACTAAGGAATGATGAGCAGTACTTC.